One T cell receptor (beta chain) is described in this entry. Its matching antigen is unknown. This entry comes from a study of T cell repertoires in cytomegalovirus infection. At the level of the study: In public TCR beta signatures, there were indications of both CMV infection and matching HLA type. Regarding the study as a whole: Cumulative public TCR beta family frequency identified carriers of CMV plus the relevant HLA.

TCRdb independently ran MiXCR on the reads; one entry per CDR3 protein. The profile covers about 740,000 distinct CDR3 sequences, with about 30% appearing a single time and 15% to 20% taken by the ten largest. Trimming removed 0 bases from V and 6 bases from J, with 8 bases in between. The CDR3 contains 13 residues. Germline CDR1 and CDR2: MNHEY and SVGAGI. This sample comprised cultured PBMCs, obtained from culture after CMV antigen stimulation. The V and J genes are TRBV6-5 and TRBJ1-1; a possible D gene is TRBD1 (5 bases). The receptor comes from a human donor in good health (CMV status not recorded). Some clones in this sample may be carry-over from other donors' samples. The DNA of the CDR3 is TGTGCCAGCAGTTACTCAGCAGGGCCTGAAGCTTTCTTT. It is translated as CASSYSAGPEAFF.